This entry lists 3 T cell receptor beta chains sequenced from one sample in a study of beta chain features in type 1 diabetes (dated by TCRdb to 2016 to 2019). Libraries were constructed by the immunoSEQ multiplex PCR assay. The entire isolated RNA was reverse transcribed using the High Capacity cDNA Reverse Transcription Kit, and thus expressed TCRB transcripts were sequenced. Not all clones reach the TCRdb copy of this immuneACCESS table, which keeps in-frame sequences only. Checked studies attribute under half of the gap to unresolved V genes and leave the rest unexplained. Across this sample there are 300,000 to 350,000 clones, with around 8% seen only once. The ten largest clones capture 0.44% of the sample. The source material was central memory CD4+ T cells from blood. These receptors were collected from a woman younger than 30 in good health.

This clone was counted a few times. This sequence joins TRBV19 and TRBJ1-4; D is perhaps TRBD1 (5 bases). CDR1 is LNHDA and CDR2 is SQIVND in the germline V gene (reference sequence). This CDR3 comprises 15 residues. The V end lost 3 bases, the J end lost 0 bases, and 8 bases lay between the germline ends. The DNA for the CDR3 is TGTGCCAGTAGTATCCCGACAGCAACTAATGAAAAACTGTTTTTT. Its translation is CASSIPTATNEKLFF. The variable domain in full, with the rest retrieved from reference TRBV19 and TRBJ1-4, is DGGITQSPKYLFRKEGQNVTLSCEQNLNHDAMYWYRQDPGQGLRLIYYSQIVNDFQKGDIAEGYSVSREKKESFPLTVTSAQKNPTAFYLCASSIPTATNEKLFFGSGTQLSVL.

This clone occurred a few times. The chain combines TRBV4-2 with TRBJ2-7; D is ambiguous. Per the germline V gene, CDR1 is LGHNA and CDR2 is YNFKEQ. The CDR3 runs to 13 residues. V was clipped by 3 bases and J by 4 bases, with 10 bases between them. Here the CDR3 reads CASSQRRDYEQYF. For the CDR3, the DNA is TGTGCCAGCAGCCAGAGGAGAGATTACGAGCAGTACTTC.

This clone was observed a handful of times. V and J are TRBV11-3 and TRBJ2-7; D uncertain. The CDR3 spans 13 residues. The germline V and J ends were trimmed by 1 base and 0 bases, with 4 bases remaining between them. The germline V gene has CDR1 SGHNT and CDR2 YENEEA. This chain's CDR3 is CASSLGASYEQYF. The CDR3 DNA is TGTGCCAGCAGCTTAGGGGCCTCCTACGAGCAGTACTTC.